This T cell receptor beta chain was found in a study of cytomegalovirus exposure and HLA in healthy donors. With regard to this clone: Its cognate antigen is unknown.

The protocol was immunoSEQ multiplex PCR, while the TCRdb copy is restricted to in-frame clones and leaves out a portion. The sample consists of hundreds of thousands of clones, approximately 87% of them appearing once. Trimming shortened V by 8 bases and J by 0 bases, and 19 bases separated the two germline ends. Germline V lookup: CDR1 MNHEY, CDR2 SMNVEV (reference sequence). CDR3 size: 17 residues. Study-wide findings and caveats: Reports indicated that the classifier achieved high specificity and sensitivity in diagnosing cytomegalovirus status.

The chain employs TRBV27 and TRBJ1-4, with D perhaps matching TRBD1 (6 bases). Material: PBMCs. The sequence was collected from a woman between 18 and 29 years old in good health and CMV-seronegative. The CDR3 spells CASQGTYRAATNEKLFF. The CDR3 DNA sequence: TGTGCCAGCCAAGGAACTTACAGGGCTGCAACTAATGAAAAACTGTTTTTT.